The sequence of this T cell receptor (beta chain) was determined in a study of long-term antiretroviral therapy in people with HIV. Running of the v3.0 immunoSEQ assay took place at survey level. Repertoires were generated with immunoSEQ multiplex PCR, while TCRdb's copy carries only in-frame clones and drops some. The data show about 25,000 clones, 80% to 90% seen once. V lost 1 base to trimming and J lost 4 bases, with 17 bases between them. Germline values: CDR1 MNHNS, CDR2 SASEGT. The CDR3 runs to 16 residues. Per individual, the PBMC samples numbered at least one pre-ART and at least two post-ART. Each specimen consisted of roughly 0.9-10 million cryopreserved PBMC prior to extraction of DNA.

V is TRBV6-1 and J is TRBJ2-7, with D possibly matching TRBD1 (6 bases). This clonotype originated in a man in his fifties with HIV. Sequencing used unsorted PBMCs, obtained 1.2 years after starting antiretroviral therapy. The CDR3 protein is CASSEGIGQLIYEQYF. Written as DNA, the CDR3 is TGTGCCAGCAGTGAAGGAATAGGACAGTTAATTTACGAGCAGTACTTC.